These 19 T cell receptor beta chains came from one sample sequenced in a study of cytomegalovirus exposure and HLA in healthy donors. Researchers ran the PCR with 60 Vbeta and 13 Jbeta primers. Assay: immunoSEQ multiplex PCR; the TCRdb copy retains only in-frame clones and omits some. Of 100,000 to 150,000 clones listed, 78% are singletons. Specimen: PBMCs. Receptors were obtained from a woman aged 18-30 years in good health and CMV-seronegative.

The J gene is TRBJ2-7, the V gene TRBV4-2, with 8 positions matching TRBD2. V was pared by 4 bases and J by 0 bases, with 2 bases of the junction left unmatched. The CDR3 is made up of 14 amino acids. The germline CDR1 and CDR2 sequences are LGHNA and YNFKEQ. The CDR3 DNA sequence: TGTGCCAGCAGCCTGAGCGGGAGCTCCTACGAGCAGTACTTC. Residues: CASSLSGSSYEQYF.

V usage is TRBV9 and J usage is TRBJ2-3; 11 positions match TRBD2. The V and J ends lost 4 bases and 3 bases, in that order; junction bases with no gene match: 10. The germline gives CDR1 SGDLS, CDR2 YYNGEE. This CDR3 region has 17 residues. CDR3 residues: CASSPLPRLAGTDTQYF. The CDR3 nucleotides are TGTGCCAGCAGCCCACTGCCGAGACTAGCGGGGACAGATACGCAGTATTTT.

V gene TRBV15 combines with J gene TRBJ1-2; 9 bases are a match to TRBD1. CDR3 length equals 16 residues. Germline CDR1 and CDR2: LNHNV and YYDKDF (reference sequence). V gave up 0 bases and J gave up 6 bases; unmatched junction bases: 8. In nucleotides, the CDR3 is TGTGCCACCAGCAGAGATAGACAGGGGGTGAAAAATGGCTACACCTTC. Protein: CATSRDRQGVKNGYTF.

Of note for this clone: This sample also contains other DNA sequences that code for the same CDR3. V and J are TRBV20-1 and TRBJ1-2, with a tentative D call TRBD1 (5 bases). This CDR3 contains 11 residues. Looked up from germline, CDR1 is DFQATT and CDR2 is SNEGSKA (reference sequence). Trimming pared 1 base from V and 7 bases from J, leaving 7 bases between. CDR3 sequence (DNA): TGCAGTGCTAGAGTGGGGGGTGGCTACACCTTC. Amino acid sequence: CSARVGGGYTF.

The chain combines TRBV11-2 with TRBJ2-1; 10 bases line up with TRBD2. Germline values: CDR1 SGHAT, CDR2 FQNNGV. J lost 7 bases, V lost 1 base, and 1 base had no gene match. The CDR3 is 14 residues long. Here the CDR3 DNA reads TGTGCCAGCAGCTTAGCACTAGCGGGAAATGAGCAGTTCTTC. Translated: CASSLALAGNEQFF.

This chain joins TRBV6-5 and TRBJ2-2; weak D call: TRBD2 (5 bases). Per germline, CDR1 MNHEY and CDR2 SVGAGI. The V end lost 8 bases, the J end lost 4 bases, and 8 bases lay between the germline ends. The CDR3 covers 12 residues. CDR3 protein: CASGRGTGELFF. As DNA, the CDR3 is TGTGCCAGCGGGAGAGGCACCGGGGAGCTGTTTTTT.

The J gene is TRBJ1-2, the V gene TRBV27; D remains ambiguous. CDR1 and CDR2 (germline): MNHEY, SMNVEV (reference sequence). With 5 bases removed from V and 6 bases from J, the gap between germline ends came to 13 bases. The length of the CDR3 is 13 residues. CDR3 protein: CASSRPGGHGYTF. The CDR3, as DNA: TGTGCCAGCAGTCGTCCTGGCGGGCATGGCTACACCTTC.

In its sample, this clone was seen once. This sample includes further DNA sequences coding for the same CDR3. The rearrangement links TRBV5-1 to TRBJ2-7; tentative D call: TRBD2 (5 bases). Germline CDR1 reads SGHRS; CDR2 reads YFSETQ. Trimming stripped 0 bases from V and 3 bases from J, with 7 bases between. The CDR3 has 13 amino acids. CDR3 coding DNA: TGCGCCAGCAGCTTGGCGGGGAGCTACGAGCAGTACTTC. This encodes CASSLAGSYEQYF.

The chain recombines TRBV5-4 with TRBJ1-5; the D gene is possibly TRBD1 (6 bases). Trimming left V 2 bases short and J 4 bases short, with 10 bases between. CDR1 SGHNT and CDR2 YYREEE come from the germline V gene (reference sequence). The CDR3 extends over 14 amino acids. CDR3 loop: CASSFAGVNQPQHF. The CDR3 nucleotides read TGTGCCAGCAGCTTCGCAGGGGTGAATCAGCCCCAGCATTTT.

The table lists this clone with a count of one. V is TRBV4-1 and J is TRBJ2-2; a possible D gene is TRBD1 (5 bases). This CDR3 has 20 amino acids. The ends were cut back, 0 bases at V and 1 base at J, with 21 bases in the middle. From germline, CDR1 is MGHRA and CDR2 YSYEKL. The CDR3 sequence is CASSQEGQGRFKLNTGELFF. CDR3 in DNA: TGCGCCAGCAGCCAAGAGGGCCAGGGAAGGTTTAAGCTGAACACCGGGGAGCTGTTTTTT.

J is TRBJ2-5 and V is TRBV7-2; D is uncertain. V lost 3 bases and J lost 5, with 10 bases in between. Germline V gives CDR1 SGHTA, CDR2 FQGNSA. This CDR3 contains 13 residues. The CDR3 DNA sequence: TGTGCCAGCAGCTTGAACATTGTCGAGACCCAGTACTTC. Its translation is CASSLNIVETQYF.

The chain links TRBV6-5 to TRBJ1-2; TRBD1 might be the D (6 bases). CDR1 is MNHEY, CDR2 SVGAGI, per germline. Trimming removed 4 bases at V and 4 bases at J, with 13 bases between. This CDR3 has 14 residues. DNA for the CDR3: TGTGCCAGCAGTTCCTTTGGACAGCCCTATGGCTACACCTTC. It specifies CASSSFGQPYGYTF.

This clone was seen once. The chain uses TRBV14 and TRBJ2-1; no reliable D call. The V and J ends lost 1 base and 5 bases respectively, with 15 bases between them. CDR1 and CDR2 from the germline V gene are SGHDN and FVKESK. This CDR3 has 16 amino acids. The CDR3 protein is CASSQGVAVSDNEQFF. CDR3 sequence (DNA): TGTGCCAGCAGCCAAGGGGTGGCAGTCAGCGACAATGAGCAGTTCTTC.

This chain joins TRBV5-6 and TRBJ1-5; TRBD1 matches 10 bases. The CDR3 has 15 residues. V dropped 8 bases and J dropped 7; count of bases not matched to a gene: 12. Germline V gene data show CDR1 as SGHDT and CDR2 as YYEEEE. CDR3 sequence: CASSQGQGRGQPQHF. The CDR3 coding sequence is TGTGCCAGTAGTCAGGGACAGGGGAGAGGCCAGCCCCAGCATTTT. Drawing the rest from reference TRBV5-6 and TRBJ1-5, the complete variable domain is DAGVTQSPTHLIKTRGQQVTLRCSPKSGHDTVSWYQQALGQGPQFIFQYYEEEERQRGNFPDRFSGHQFPNYSSELNVNALLLGDSALYLCASSQGQGRGQPQHFGDGTRLSIL.

The chain employs TRBV9 and TRBJ2-2; tentative D call: TRBD1 (6 bases). The CDR3 extends over 13 amino acids. Trimming removed 4 bases at V and 5 bases at J, with 9 bases between. CDR1 SGDLS and CDR2 YYNGEE come from the germline V gene. For the CDR3, the DNA is TGTGCCAGCAGCCGAGGGGGAACCGGGGAGCTGTTTTTT. Translated: CASSRGGTGELFF.

This clone has more than one count but fewer than ten. The J gene is TRBJ2-7, the V gene TRBV12-5; D ambiguous. The CDR3 totals 12 residues. Per germline, CDR1 LGHNT and CDR2 FRNRAP. V was shortened by 5 bases and J by 3 bases, with 8 bases between the two germline ends. The CDR3 sequence: CASGPSVYEQYF. CDR3 coding DNA: TGTGCTAGTGGTCCCTCGGTCTACGAGCAGTACTTC.

This chain links TRBV5-6 with TRBJ2-7, with a tentative D call TRBD2 (6 bases). V lost 2 bases and J lost 5, with 20 bases in between. This CDR3 is built from 16 residues. Germline V CDR1 and CDR2: SGHDT, YYEEEE. The CDR3 protein is CASSFPGLTGVHEQYF. CDR3 nucleotides: TGTGCCAGCAGCTTTCCGGGACTCACTGGCGTCCACGAGCAGTACTTC.

V is TRBV5-6 and J is TRBJ2-7; no clear D. The germline V and J ends were trimmed by 2 bases and 3 bases, with 12 bases remaining between them. Germline assignment: CDR1 SGHDT and CDR2 YYEEEE. There are 14 residues in the CDR3. The CDR3 DNA reads as TGTGCCAGCAGCTTAAGACAAAACTTCTACGAGCAGTACTTC. Translation: CASSLRQNFYEQYF.

This chain uses TRBV4-1 with TRBJ2-7; 7 nucleotides align to TRBD2. Germline-derived CDR1 and CDR2 are MGHRA and YSYEKL. The V segment lost 4 bases and the J segment 4 bases; nucleotides outside the gene matches: 19. This CDR3 contains 18 residues. Here the CDR3 DNA reads TGCGCCAGCAGCCGGGGAGGGCAGGGTGCGGGCCAATGGTACGAGCAGTACTTC. Encoded protein: CASSRGGQGAGQWYEQYF.